These T cell receptor beta chains were read from a single sample in a study of human T cells and chemical hapten exposure. TCRdb independently ran MiXCR on the RACE reads; one entry per CDR3 protein. The table includes about 57,000 distinct CDR3 sequences, about 9.3% detected once. Material: whole blood, obtained in connection with sensitization to the hapten diphenylcyclopropenone (DPC). Receptor source: a middle-aged woman with alopecia areata. Some clones in this sample may be carry-over from other donors' samples. The conserved cysteine and the conserved F or W are not part of the CDR3 here. The order of the fields is V gene, CDR3 length, D gene, J gene, CDR3 protein. A D gene is named only where the DNA matches it firmly.

v_call: TRBV7-3
cdr3_length: 12
d_call: .
j_call: TRBJ2-2
cdr3_aa: ASSSSAPTGELF

v_call: TRBV6-1
cdr3_length: 14
d_call: .
j_call: TRBJ1-1
cdr3_aa: ASSEALGLMRAEAF

v_call: TRBV3-1
cdr3_length: 11
d_call: .
j_call: TRBJ1-1
cdr3_aa: ASSHLKNTEAF

v_call: TRBV7-6
cdr3_length: 12
d_call: .
j_call: TRBJ2-7
cdr3_aa: ASSPPGVRYEQY

v_call: TRBV9
cdr3_length: 13
d_call: .
j_call: TRBJ2-3
cdr3_aa: ASSVLAGSTDTQY

v_call: TRBV5-1
cdr3_length: 13
d_call: TRBD1
j_call: TRBJ1-2
cdr3_aa: ASSTGQGAAYGYT

v_call: TRBV7-9
cdr3_length: 12
d_call: .
j_call: TRBJ1-1
cdr3_aa: ASSQRTANTEAF

v_call: TRBV14
cdr3_length: 11
d_call: TRBD1
j_call: TRBJ2-7
cdr3_aa: ASSQVQQGAKY

v_call: TRBV2
cdr3_length: 13
d_call: .
j_call: TRBJ2-1
cdr3_aa: ASSSRLPAYNEQF

v_call: TRBV20-1
cdr3_length: 12
d_call: TRBD2
j_call: TRBJ2-7
cdr3_aa: SASSGGYSYEQY

v_call: TRBV19
cdr3_length: 13
d_call: .
j_call: TRBJ1-4
cdr3_aa: ASSIDFLRNEKLF

v_call: TRBV2
cdr3_length: 12
d_call: .
j_call: TRBJ1-1
cdr3_aa: ASRTGTPAVGAF

v_call: TRBV24-1
cdr3_length: 14
d_call: TRBD1
j_call: TRBJ2-2
cdr3_aa: ATSDPTGRATGELF

v_call: TRBV5-1
cdr3_length: 13
d_call: .
j_call: TRBJ2-3
cdr3_aa: ASSLQGASTDTQY

v_call: TRBV5-4
cdr3_length: 14
d_call: TRBD2
j_call: TRBJ2-7
cdr3_aa: ASSSLGTSSRGKQY

v_call: TRBV20-1
cdr3_length: 11
d_call: .
j_call: TRBJ2-3
cdr3_aa: SARAGAKDTQY

v_call: TRBV6-5
cdr3_length: 11
d_call: .
j_call: TRBJ2-7
cdr3_aa: ASSNRRDGEQY

v_call: TRBV27
cdr3_length: 16
d_call: .
j_call: TRBJ1-5
cdr3_aa: ASSLSYRRDYSNQPQH

v_call: TRBV2
cdr3_length: 12
d_call: .
j_call: TRBJ2-5
cdr3_aa: ASSATVYQETQY

v_call: TRBV5-1
cdr3_length: 14
d_call: TRBD1
j_call: TRBJ1-3
cdr3_aa: ASSLPTGATGNTIY

v_call: TRBV6-6
cdr3_length: 13
d_call: TRBD1
j_call: TRBJ1-1
cdr3_aa: ASSFTGGYGTEAF

v_call: TRBV19
cdr3_length: 11
d_call: .
j_call: TRBJ2-3
cdr3_aa: ASSKGAQDTQY

v_call: TRBV7-9
cdr3_length: 13
d_call: TRBD1
j_call: TRBJ1-2
cdr3_aa: ASSSGGQGYYGYT

v_call: TRBV12-3/TRBV12-4
cdr3_length: 14
d_call: TRBD1
j_call: TRBJ2-4
cdr3_aa: ASSLRTGWGKNIQY

v_call: TRBV2
cdr3_length: 12
d_call: .
j_call: TRBJ1-1
cdr3_aa: ASFSDRLNTEAF

v_call: TRBV2
cdr3_length: 13
d_call: TRBD1
j_call: TRBJ2-2
cdr3_aa: ASRAGQGATGELF

v_call: TRBV9
cdr3_length: 14
d_call: .
j_call: TRBJ2-3
cdr3_aa: ASSPVGRDPTDTQY

v_call: TRBV2
cdr3_length: 13
d_call: TRBD2
j_call: TRBJ2-3
cdr3_aa: ASSLAGAGTDTQY

v_call: TRBV7-9
cdr3_length: 10
d_call: .
j_call: TRBJ2-7
cdr3_aa: ASSATGYEQY

v_call: TRBV5-4
cdr3_length: 11
d_call: .
j_call: TRBJ2-3
cdr3_aa: ASSLMGTDTQY

v_call: TRBV6-4
cdr3_length: 11
d_call: TRBD1
j_call: TRBJ1-5
cdr3_aa: ASSRDSDQPQH

v_call: TRBV30
cdr3_length: 14
d_call: .
j_call: TRBJ2-2
cdr3_aa: AWSPPPGAGTGELF

v_call: TRBV7-6
cdr3_length: 14
d_call: .
j_call: TRBJ2-2
cdr3_aa: ASSLSSTENTGELF